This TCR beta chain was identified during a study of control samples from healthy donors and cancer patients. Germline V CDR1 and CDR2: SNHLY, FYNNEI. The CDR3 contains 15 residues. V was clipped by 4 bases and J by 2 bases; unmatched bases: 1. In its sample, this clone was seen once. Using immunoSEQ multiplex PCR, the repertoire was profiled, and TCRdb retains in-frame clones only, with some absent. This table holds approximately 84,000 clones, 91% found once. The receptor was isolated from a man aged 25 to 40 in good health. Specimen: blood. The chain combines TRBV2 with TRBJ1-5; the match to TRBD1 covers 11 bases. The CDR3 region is CASSGTGGGNQPQHF. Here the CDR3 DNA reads TGTGCCAGCAGTGGGACAGGGGGCGGCAATCAGCCCCAGCATTTT.